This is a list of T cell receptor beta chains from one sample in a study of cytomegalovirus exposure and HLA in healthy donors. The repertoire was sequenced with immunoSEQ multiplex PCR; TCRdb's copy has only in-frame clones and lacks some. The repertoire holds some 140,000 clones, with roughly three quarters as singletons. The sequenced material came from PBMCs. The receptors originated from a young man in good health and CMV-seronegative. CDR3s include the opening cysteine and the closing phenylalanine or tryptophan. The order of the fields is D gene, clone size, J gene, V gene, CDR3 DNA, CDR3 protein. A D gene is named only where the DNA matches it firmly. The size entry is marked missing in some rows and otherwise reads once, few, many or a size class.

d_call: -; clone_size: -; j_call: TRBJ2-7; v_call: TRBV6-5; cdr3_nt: TGTGCCAGCAGTTCCGGTGCCACCTACGAGCAGTACTTC; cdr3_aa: CASSSGATYEQYF
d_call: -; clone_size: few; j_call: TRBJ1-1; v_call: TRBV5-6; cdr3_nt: TGTGCCAGCAGCTTGGATCCCTCCCTCAACACTGAAGCTTTCTTT; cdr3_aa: CASSLDPSLNTEAFF
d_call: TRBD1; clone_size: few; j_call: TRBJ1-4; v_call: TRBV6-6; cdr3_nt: TGTGCCAGCAGTTACATGGAGACAGGGGGAAGTGAAAAACTGTTTTTT; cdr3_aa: CASSYMETGGSEKLFF
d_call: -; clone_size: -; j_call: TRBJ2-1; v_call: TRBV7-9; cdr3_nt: TGTGCCAGCAGCTTAGAATTGGGGCGCGGCAATGAGCAGTTCTTC; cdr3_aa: CASSLELGRGNEQFF
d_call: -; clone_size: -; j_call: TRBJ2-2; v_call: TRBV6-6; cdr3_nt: TGTGCCAGCAGTTCGGCCGTGGGCCACACCGGGGAGCTGTTTTTT; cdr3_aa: CASSSAVGHTGELFF
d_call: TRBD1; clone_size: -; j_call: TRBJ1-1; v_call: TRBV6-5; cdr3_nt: TGTGCCAGCAGTCCCACTTGGACAGGTAAATCGGGAGCTTTCTTT; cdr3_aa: CASSPTWTGKSGAFF
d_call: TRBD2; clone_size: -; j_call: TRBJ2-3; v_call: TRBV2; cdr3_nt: TGTGCCAGTAAGCGGGGGCGCGGGTCTAGTGGCACAGATACGCAGTATTTT; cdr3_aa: CASKRGRGSSGTDTQYF
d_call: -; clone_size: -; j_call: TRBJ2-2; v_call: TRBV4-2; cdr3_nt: TGTGCCAGCAGCCAAGATGTTCAGGGATCCACCGGGGAGCTGTTTTTT; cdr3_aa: CASSQDVQGSTGELFF
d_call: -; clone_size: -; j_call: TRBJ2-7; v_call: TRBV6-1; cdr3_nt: TGTGCCAGCAGTGAAGACAGGAGCTCCTACGAGCAGTACTTC; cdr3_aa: CASSEDRSSYEQYF
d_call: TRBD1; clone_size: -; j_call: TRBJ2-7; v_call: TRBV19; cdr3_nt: TGTGCCAGTAGTGGAGGGGCAGGGGGCTTCTACGAGCAGTACTTC; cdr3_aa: CASSGGAGGFYEQYF
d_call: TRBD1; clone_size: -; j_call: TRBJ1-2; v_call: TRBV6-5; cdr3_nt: TGTGCCAGCACCCCGACAGGGGGCTATGGCTACACCTTC; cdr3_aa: CASTPTGGYGYTF
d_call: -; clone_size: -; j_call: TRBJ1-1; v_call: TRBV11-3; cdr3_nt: TGTGCCAGCAGCTTAGGCCGGAGTACTGAAGCTTTCTTT; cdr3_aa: CASSLGRSTEAFF
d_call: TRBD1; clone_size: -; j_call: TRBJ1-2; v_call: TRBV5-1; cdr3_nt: TGCGCCAGCAGCTTGGGGATGACAGGGGGCGCGTTCGCTAACTATGGCTACACCTTC; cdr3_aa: CASSLGMTGGAFANYGYTF
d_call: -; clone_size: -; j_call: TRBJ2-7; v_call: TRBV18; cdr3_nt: TGTGCCAGCTCACCACGGAGCGATCCCTACGAGCAGTACTTC; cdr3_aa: CASSPRSDPYEQYF
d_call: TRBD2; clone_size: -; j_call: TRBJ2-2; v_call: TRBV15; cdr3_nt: TGTGCCACCAGCAGAGATCTGTGGGGGGAGGGCGGGGAGCTGTTTTTT; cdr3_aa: CATSRDLWGEGGELFF
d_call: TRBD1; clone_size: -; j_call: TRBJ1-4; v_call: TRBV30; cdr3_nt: TGTGCCTGGAGTGTACTGGGACAGGGGTTGGGGGATGAAAAACTGTTTTTT; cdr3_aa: CAWSVLGQGLGDEKLFF
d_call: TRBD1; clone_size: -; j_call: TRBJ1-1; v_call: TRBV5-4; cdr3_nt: TGTGCCAGCAAAACCGACAGGGGCTTGAACACTGAAGCTTTCTTT; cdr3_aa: CASKTDRGLNTEAFF
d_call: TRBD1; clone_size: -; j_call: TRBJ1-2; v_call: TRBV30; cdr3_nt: TGTGCCTGGAGGGAGGACAGGGGATATGGCTACACCTTC; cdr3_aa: CAWREDRGYGYTF
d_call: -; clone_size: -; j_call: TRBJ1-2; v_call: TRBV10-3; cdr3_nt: TGTGCCATCAGTGACTGGCGCAGCGCTAACTATGGCTACACCTTC; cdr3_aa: CAISDWRSANYGYTF
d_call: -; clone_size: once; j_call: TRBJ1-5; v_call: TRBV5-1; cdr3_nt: TGCGCCAGCAGCCCCGGTAGCAACAGCAATCAGCCCCAGCATTTT; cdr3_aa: CASSPGSNSNQPQHF
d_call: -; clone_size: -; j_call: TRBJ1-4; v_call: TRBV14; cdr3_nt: TGTGCCAGCAGCCAAACTAATCACGGTTGGAATGAAAAACTGTTTTTT; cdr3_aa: CASSQTNHGWNEKLFF
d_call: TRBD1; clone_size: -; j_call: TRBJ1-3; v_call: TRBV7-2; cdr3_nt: TGTGCCAGCAGCGGTGGGGACAGTGGAAACACCATATATTTT; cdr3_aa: CASSGGDSGNTIYF
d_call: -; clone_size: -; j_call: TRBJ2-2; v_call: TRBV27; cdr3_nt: TGTGCCAGCAGTTTAAGGTGGGCGTTCACCGGGGAGCTGTTTTTT; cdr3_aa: CASSLRWAFTGELFF
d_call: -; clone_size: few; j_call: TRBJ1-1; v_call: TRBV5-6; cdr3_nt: TGTGCCAGCAGCAAGTGGGGGGGCTGGGGCACTGAAGCTTTCTTT; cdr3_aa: CASSKWGGWGTEAFF
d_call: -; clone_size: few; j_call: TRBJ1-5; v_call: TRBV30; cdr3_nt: TGTGCCTGGAGTGAGAATACAGGGACCCAGCCCCAGCATTTT; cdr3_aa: CAWSENTGTQPQHF
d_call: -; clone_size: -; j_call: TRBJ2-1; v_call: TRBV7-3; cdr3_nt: TGTGCCAGCAGCTTAAGCCTTTTGGCGGGCGAGTTGGGCAATGAGCAGTTCTTC; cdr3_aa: CASSLSLLAGELGNEQFF
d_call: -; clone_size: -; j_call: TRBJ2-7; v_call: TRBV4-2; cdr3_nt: TGTGCCAGCAGCCAGCTGGCTATAGGGGTCTCCTACGAGCAGTACTTC; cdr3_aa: CASSQLAIGVSYEQYF
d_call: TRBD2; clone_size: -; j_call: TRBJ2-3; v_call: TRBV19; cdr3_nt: TGTGCCAGTAGTCCCCAGGCGGGGGGGCCCAGATTCTTT; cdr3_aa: CASSPQAGGPRFF
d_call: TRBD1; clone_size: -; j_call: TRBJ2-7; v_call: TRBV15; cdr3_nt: TGTGCCACCAGCAGAGTCGGGACAGGGCGAAGCGAGCAGTACTTC; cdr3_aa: CATSRVGTGRSEQYF
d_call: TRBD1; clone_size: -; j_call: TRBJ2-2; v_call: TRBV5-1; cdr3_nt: TGCGCCAGCAGCGTGCACACAGGGGTACGGATCGGGGAGCTGTTTTTT; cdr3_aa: CASSVHTGVRIGELFF
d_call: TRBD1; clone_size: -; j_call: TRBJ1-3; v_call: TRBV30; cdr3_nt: TGTGCCTGGAGTCCCCGACAGGGTATGACGAACACCATATATTTT; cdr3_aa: CAWSPRQGMTNTIYF
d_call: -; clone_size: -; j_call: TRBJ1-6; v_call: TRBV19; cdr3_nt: TGTGCCAGTAGTATGCAGGGCCCGAGCTCCTATAATTCACCCCTCCACTTT; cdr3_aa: CASSMQGPSSYNSPLHF
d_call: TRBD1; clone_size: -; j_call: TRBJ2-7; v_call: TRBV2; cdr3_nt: TGTGCCAGCACCACAAACAGGGGGCCCTACGAGCAGTACTTC; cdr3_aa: CASTTNRGPYEQYF
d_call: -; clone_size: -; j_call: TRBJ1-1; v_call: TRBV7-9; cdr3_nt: TGTGCCAGCAGCTTAGGGACAGCCTTGGTCTCCACTGAAGCTTTCTTT; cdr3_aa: CASSLGTALVSTEAFF
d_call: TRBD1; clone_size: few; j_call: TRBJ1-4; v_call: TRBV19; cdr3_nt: TGTGCCAGTAGTACAAACCGATTACAGGGGAATAAGCTGTTTTTT; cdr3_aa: CASSTNRLQGNKLFF
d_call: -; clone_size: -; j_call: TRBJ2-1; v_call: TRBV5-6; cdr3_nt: TGTGCCAGCAGCTCCCCCGGCAATGAGCAGTTCTTC; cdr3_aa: CASSSPGNEQFF
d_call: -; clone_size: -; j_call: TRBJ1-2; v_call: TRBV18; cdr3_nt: TGTGCCAGCTCACCATCAGGGAATGATGGCTACACCTTC; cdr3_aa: CASSPSGNDGYTF
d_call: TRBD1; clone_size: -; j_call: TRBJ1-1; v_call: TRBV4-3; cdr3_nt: TGCGCCAGCAGCCAAGTCATCGGGGACAGGTACGAAGCTTTCTTT; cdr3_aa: CASSQVIGDRYEAFF
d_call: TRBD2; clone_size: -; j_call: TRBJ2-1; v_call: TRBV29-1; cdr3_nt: TGCAGCGTGAACAAGGGACTAGCTCGGAACAATGAGCAGTTCTTC; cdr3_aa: CSVNKGLARNNEQFF
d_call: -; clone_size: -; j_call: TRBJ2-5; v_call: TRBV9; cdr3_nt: TGTGCCAGCAGCGTAGGAGGAACAACCCAAGAGACCCAGTACTTC; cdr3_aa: CASSVGGTTQETQYF
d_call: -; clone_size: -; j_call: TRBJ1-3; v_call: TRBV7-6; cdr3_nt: TGTGCCAGCAGCTTGACACCTGGAAACACCATATATTTT; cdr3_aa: CASSLTPGNTIYF
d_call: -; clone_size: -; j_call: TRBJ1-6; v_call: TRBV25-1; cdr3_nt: TGTGCCAGCAGGGGAGGAGGGAATTTTAATTCACCCCTCCACTTT; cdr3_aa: CASRGGGNFNSPLHF
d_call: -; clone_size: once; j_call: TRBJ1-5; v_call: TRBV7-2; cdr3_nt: TGTGCCAGCAGCCCACAGAACCCCAATAGCAATCAGCCCCAGCATTTT; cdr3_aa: CASSPQNPNSNQPQHF
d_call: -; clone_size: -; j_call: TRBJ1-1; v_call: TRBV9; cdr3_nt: TGTGCCAGCAGCGAAGGGGGGGGGAGAGTCACTGAAGCTTTCTTT; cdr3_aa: CASSEGGGRVTEAFF
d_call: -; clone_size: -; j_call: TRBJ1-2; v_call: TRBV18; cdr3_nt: TGTGCCAGCTCCGGAGGTTGGCATCTCCTTACCTATGGCTACACCTTC; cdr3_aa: CASSGGWHLLTYGYTF
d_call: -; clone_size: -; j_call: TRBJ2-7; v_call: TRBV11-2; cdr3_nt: TGTGCCAGCAGCTTAGATACCGGCTACGAGCAGTACTTC; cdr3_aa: CASSLDTGYEQYF